This T cell receptor (beta chain) was documented in a study of CD8 T cells in ankylosing spondylitis. Study conclusions and caveats: The clones that were linked to disease were reported to be significantly enriched in matched synovial fluid samples from ankylosing spondylitis patients.

Each CDR3 protein is one row after TCRdb ran MiXCR on the 5' RACE reads. The sample includes around 340,000 distinct CDR3 sequences, 14% to 15% of them seen just once. V was shortened by 0 bases and J by 6 bases, with 11 bases between the two germline ends. The CDR3 runs 14 residues. Germline loops: CDR1 LGHDT, CDR2 YNNKEL (reference sequence). There are a few counts of this clonotype. Its antigen is undetermined. The TCR comes from a male donor with ankylosing spondylitis or in good health (not recorded which). The J gene is TRBJ1-1, the V gene TRBV3-1; D is ambiguous. The sequenced sample consisted of blood, either unsorted or a sorted T cell fraction (not recorded which). This CDR3 is CASSQDEARPEAFF. CDR3 nucleotide sequence: TGTGCCAGCAGCCAAGATGAGGCACGGCCTGAAGCTTTCTTT.